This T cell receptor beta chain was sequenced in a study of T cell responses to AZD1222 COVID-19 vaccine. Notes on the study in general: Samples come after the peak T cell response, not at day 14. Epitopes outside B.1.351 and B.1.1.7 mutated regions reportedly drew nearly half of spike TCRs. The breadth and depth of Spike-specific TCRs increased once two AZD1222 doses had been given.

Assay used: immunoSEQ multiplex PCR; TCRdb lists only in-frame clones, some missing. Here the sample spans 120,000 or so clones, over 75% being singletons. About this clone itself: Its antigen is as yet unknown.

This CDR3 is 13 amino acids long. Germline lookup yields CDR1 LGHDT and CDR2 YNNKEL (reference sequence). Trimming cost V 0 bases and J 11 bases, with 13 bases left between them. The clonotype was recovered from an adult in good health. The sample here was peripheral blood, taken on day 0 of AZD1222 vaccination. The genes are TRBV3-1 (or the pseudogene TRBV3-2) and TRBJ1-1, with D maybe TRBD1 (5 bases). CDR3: CASSQEVREGAFF. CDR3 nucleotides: TGTGCCAGCAGCCAAGAAGTGAGGGAGGGGGCTTTCTTT.